This entry lists 26 T cell receptor beta chains sequenced from one sample in a study of shared clonotypes between healthy human individuals. Assay used: immunoSEQ multiplex PCR; TCRdb lists only in-frame clones, some missing. The sample carries about 1.1 million clones, around 78% recorded once. Sequencing was performed on memory CD4+ T cells from PBMCs. Subset: CD45RA-negative fraction. These receptor sequences come from a man in his late teens or twenties in good health. Some clones in this sample may be carry-over from other donors' samples.

A single count supports this clone. The V gene is TRBV5-1, the J gene TRBJ1-1; a weak D match, TRBD1 (5 bases). Between the trimmed V and J ends, which lost 2 bases and 7 bases, there was a span of 12 bases. The germline CDR1 and CDR2 sequences are SGHRS and YFSETQ. The CDR3 consists of 13 residues. The CDR3 bases are TGCGCCAGCAGCTTCGCCGGGACTGATGAAGCTTTCTTT. It is translated as CASSFAGTDEAFF. The full variable domain, completed using reference TRBV5-1 and TRBJ1-1, is KAGVTQTPRYLIKTRGQQVTLSCSPISGHRSVSWYQQTPGQGLQFLFEYFSETQRNKGNFPGRFSGRQFSNSRSEMNVSTLELGDSALYLCASSFAGTDEAFFGQGTRLTVV.

V and J are TRBV10-2 and TRBJ2-1; 12 positions match TRBD2. This CDR3 is built from 18 residues. Germline assignment: CDR1 WSHSY and CDR2 SAAADI. With 0 bases clipped from V and 7 bases from J, the junction kept 10 bases outside the gene matches. CDR3 nucleotide sequence: TGCGCCAGCAGTGAGTCCCGATGGACTAGCGGGATGGTAAATGAGCAGTTCTTC. This encodes CASSESRWTSGMVNEQFF.

The rearrangement joins TRBV5-5 to TRBJ2-2, with 8 nucleotides matching TRBD1. This CDR3 region has 17 residues. J gave up 6 bases and V 5 bases, and 15 bases lay outside the gene matches. Germline V lookup: CDR1 SGHKS, CDR2 YYEKEE (reference sequence). The CDR3 DNA sequence: TGTGCCAGCAGTTACTTTCAGGGGGCGAGGGACGCCGGGGAGCTGTTTTTT. The encoded protein is CASSYFQGARDAGELFF. Complete variable domain (other parts from reference TRBV5-5 and TRBJ2-2): DAGVTQSPTHLIKTRGQQVTLRCSPISGHKSVSWYQQVLGQGPQFIFQYYEKEERGRGNFPDRFSARQFPNYSSELNVNALLLGDSALYLCASSYFQGARDAGELFFGEGSRLTVL.

As regards this clone: One junction end disagrees with the germline gene, perhaps due to a read error. V gene TRBV7-2 combines with J gene TRBJ2-1; the D is unclear. This CDR3 spans 14 amino acids. Germline V gives CDR1 SGHTA, CDR2 FQGNSA. The CDR3 DNA reads as TGTGCCAGCAGCTTATTGGGATCCTTCAATGAGCAGTTCTTC. This translates into CASSLLGSFNEQFF.

Comments on this clone: Possible read error: a much larger clone is one base away. Other DNA sequences within the sample encode an identical CDR3. The rearrangement joins TRBV28 to TRBJ1-2; D is perhaps TRBD1 (6 bases). The CDR3 runs to 13 residues. In germline, CDR1 is MDHEN, CDR2 SYDVKM. The V end lost 2 bases, the J end lost 2 bases, and 6 bases lay between the germline ends. The CDR3, as DNA: TGTGCCAGCAGTTTAACAGGGAACTATGGCTACACCTTC. Translation: CASSLTGNYGYTF.

CDR3 protein: CASSVEFGPTGELFF. The CDR3 DNA sequence: TGTGCCAGCAGCGTAGAGTTTGGACCGACCGGGGAGCTGTTTTTT. The genes are TRBV9 and TRBJ2-2; D ambiguous. The CDR3 is 15 residues long. Germline V gene data show CDR1 as SGDLS and CDR2 as YYNGEE. Trimming took 0 bases from V and 5 from J, leaving 11 bases between them. Filled out from reference TRBV9 and TRBJ2-2, the complete variable domain reads DSGVTQTPKHLITATGQRVTLRCSPRSGDLSVYWYQQSLDQGLQFLIQYYNGEERAKGNILERFSAQQFPDLHSELNLSSLELGDSALYFCASSVEFGPTGELFFGEGSRLTVL.

V is TRBV4-1 and J is TRBJ2-1; TRBD1 matches at 11 bases. The CDR3 is 16 amino acids. J gave up 3 bases and V 2 bases, and 3 bases lay outside the gene matches. The germline V gene has CDR1 MGHRA and CDR2 YSYEKL. CDR3 residues: CASSQRDRGDYNEQFF. In DNA form, the CDR3 reads TGCGCCAGCAGCCAACGGGACAGGGGGGACTACAATGAGCAGTTCTTC.

Turning to this clone: Other DNA sequences in this sample translate to the same CDR3. This chain connects TRBV20-1 to TRBJ1-5; D gene ambiguous. Germline CDR1 reads DFQATT; CDR2 reads SNEGSKA (reference sequence). This CDR3 has 11 amino acids. V lost 5 bases, J lost 6 bases, and 8 bases lay in between. CDR3 residues: CSAGSSQPQHF. The CDR3 region has the DNA TGCAGTGCTGGCTCCAGTCAGCCCCAGCATTTT.

The chain carries TRBV5-7 and TRBJ2-1; D unclear. TRBV5-7 is an ORF, with its function uncertain. There are 15 residues in the CDR3. Trimming left V 3 bases short and J 6 bases short, with 16 bases between. CDR3 DNA: TGTGCCAGCAGCTCCGCGGAACTAACCTTCAATGAGCAGTTCTTC. The encoded protein is CASSSAELTFNEQFF.

The J gene is TRBJ2-1, the V gene TRBV11-2, with D unclear. From germline, CDR1 is SGHAT and CDR2 FQNNGV. Trimming stripped 1 base from V and 10 bases from J, with 8 bases between. The length of the CDR3 is 12 residues. CDR3 residues: CASSLVSGEQFF. The CDR3 DNA follows: TGTGCCAGCAGCTTAGTCAGTGGGGAGCAGTTCTTC. The full variable domain, rest sourced from reference TRBV11-2 and TRBJ2-1, is EAGVAQSPRYKIIEKRQSVAFWCNPISGHATLYWYQQILGQGPKLLIQFQNNGVVDDSQLPKDRFSAERLKGVDSTLKIQPAKLEDSAVYLCASSLVSGEQFFGPGTRLTVL.

This chain uses TRBV7-2 with TRBJ2-3, with 10 bases identical to TRBD2. The CDR3 totals 17 residues. Germline trimming cut 4 bases from V and 2 bases from J; bases unmatched to any gene: 9. Germline lookup yields CDR1 SGHTA and CDR2 FQGNSA. The CDR3 sequence is CASSSTSGPLPTDTQYF. CDR3 nucleotides: TGTGCCAGCAGCTCGACTAGCGGGCCGCTCCCCACAGATACGCAGTATTTT.

V and J are TRBV27 and TRBJ2-7, with 7 nucleotides matching TRBD2. Germline V gene sequence: CDR1 MNHEY, CDR2 SMNVEV (reference sequence). V lost 3 bases, J lost 5 bases, and 13 bases stayed unmatched. The CDR3 has 16 residues. The DNA for the CDR3 is TGTGCCAGCAGTTTTTTCTCCGCGGGAGACCGCCACGAGCAGTACTTC. Amino acids: CASSFFSAGDRHEQYF.

The chain uses TRBV28 and TRBJ2-3; D tentatively fits TRBD1 or TRBD2 (5 bases each). V was shortened by 4 bases and J by 3 bases, with 11 bases between the two germline ends. Germline assignment: CDR1 MDHEN and CDR2 SYDVKM. This CDR3 spans 14 amino acids. CDR3 bases: TGTGCCAGCAGTTCCTCGAGGGGTACAGATACGCAGTATTTT. Protein sequence: CASSSSRGTDTQYF.

The CDR3 region is CASSQDSGFEQYF. In DNA form, the CDR3 reads TGCGCCAGCAGCCAAGATTCGGGGTTCGAGCAGTACTTC. The chain is built from TRBV4-1 and TRBJ2-7; weak D call: TRBD2 (5 bases). Trimming shortened V by 0 bases and J by 6 bases, and 9 bases separated the two germline ends. In germline, CDR1 is MGHRA, CDR2 YSYEKL. This CDR3 contains 13 residues.

In regard to this clone: A read error may be the cause here, since a much bigger clone is one base away. This sample also contains other DNA sequences that code for the same CDR3. V is TRBV5-1 and J is TRBJ2-2; 7 nucleotides line up with TRBD2. In germline, CDR1 is SGHRS, CDR2 YFSETQ. This CDR3 has 14 residues. The CDR3 sequence is CASKAGADTGELFF. CDR3 bases: TGCGCCAGCAAGGCGGGAGCGGACACCGGGGAGCTGTTCTTT.

V is TRBV6-1 and J is TRBJ2-2, with D possibly matching TRBD2 (6 bases). The germline V gene has CDR1 MNHNS and CDR2 SASEGT. The CDR3 loop spans 14 amino acids. Trimming cost V 7 bases and J 7 bases, with 16 bases left between them. CDR3 coding DNA: TGTGCCAGCACGACCGGCGGGGCAGGCGGGGAGCTGTTTTTT. It codes for CASTTGGAGGELFF.

A note on this clone: Distinct nucleotide sequences in the sample also encode this CDR3. The chain combines TRBV27 with TRBJ2-7, with 10 nucleotides matching TRBD1. The length of the CDR3 is 14 residues. Germline V lookup: CDR1 MNHEY, CDR2 SMNVEV (reference sequence). J lost 0 bases, V lost 8 bases, and 4 bases had no gene match. DNA for the CDR3: TGTGCCAGCCGCCGGACAGGGGGCTCCTACGAGCAGTACTTC. Protein: CASRRTGGSYEQYF.

About this clone: A junction boundary mismatches the germline segment, possibly from a read error. This chain joins TRBV25-1 and TRBJ1-1; 7 positions agree with TRBD1. This CDR3 is 13 amino acids long. Per the germline V gene, CDR1 is MGHDK and CDR2 is SYGVNS. The CDR3 here is CVSRGTSDTEAFF. The CDR3 DNA sequence: TGTGTCAGCAGGGGGACCTCGGACACTGAAGCTTTCTTT. Full variable domain (remainder filled in from reference TRBV25-1 and TRBJ1-1): EADIYQTPRYLVIGTGKKITLECSQTMGHDKMYWYQQDPGMELHLIHYSYGVNSTEKGDLSSESTVSRIRTEHFPLTLESARPSHTSQYLCVSRGTSDTEAFFGQGTRLTVV.

This chain connects TRBV28 to TRBJ2-1, with 8 bases fitting TRBD1. The CDR3 sequence is 13 residues long. Looked up from germline, CDR1 is MDHEN and CDR2 is SYDVKM. After removal of 9 bases from V and 4 bases from J, the junction contained 5 bases not matched to a gene. CDR3 DNA sequence: TGTGCCAGTTTCCGGGACAGGTACAATGAGCAGTTCTTC. Protein product: CASFRDRYNEQFF. The variable domain in full, completed from reference TRBV28 and TRBJ2-1, reads DVKVTQSSRYLVKRTGEKVFLECVQDMDHENMFWYRQDPGLGLRLIYFSYDVKMKEKGDIPEGYSVSREKKERFSLILESASTNQTSMYLCASFRDRYNEQFFGPGTRLTVL.

This clone was detected only once. The rearrangement joins TRBV2 to TRBJ1-4, with D uncertain. Between the trimmed V and J ends, which lost 8 bases and 3 bases, there was a span of 7 bases. Looked up from germline, CDR1 is SNHLY and CDR2 is FYNNEI. This CDR3 is built from 12 residues. The CDR3 protein is CASHRANEKLFF. Here the CDR3 DNA reads TGTGCCAGCCATCGAGCTAATGAAAAACTGTTTTTT.

About this clone itself: The germline gene is not matched at one end of the junction; a read error may be the cause. V is TRBV18 and J is TRBJ1-1; no firm D call. This CDR3 spans 15 amino acids. Germline-derived CDR1 and CDR2 are KGHSH and LQKENI. CDR3 loop: CASSPLGTWNTEASF. As DNA, the CDR3 is TGTGCCAGCTCACCATTGGGCACCTGGAACACTGAAGCTTCCTTT.

The chain recombines TRBV18 with TRBJ2-7; maybe TRBD2 (5 bases). V lost 2 bases to trimming and J lost 2 bases, with 10 bases between them. The CDR3 covers 14 residues. CDR1 is KGHSH and CDR2 is LQKENI in the germline V gene. The CDR3 is CASSPERNTYEQYF. The CDR3 DNA is TGTGCCAGCTCACCAGAGCGGAACACCTACGAGCAGTACTTC.

The rearrangement joins TRBV7-2 to TRBJ2-2, with TRBD2 matching 14 bases. CDR1 SGHTA and CDR2 FQGNSA come from the germline V gene. This CDR3 has 16 residues. The V and J ends lost 5 bases and 6 bases, in that order; junction bases with no gene match: 5. CDR3 residues: CASSIRLAGGSGELFF. Written as DNA, the CDR3 is TGTGCCAGCAGCATTCGACTAGCGGGAGGGTCCGGGGAGCTGTTTTTT.

The V gene is TRBV6-5, the J gene TRBJ1-5, with TRBD1 as a possible D gene (6 bases). The CDR3 runs 14 residues. CDR1 and CDR2 from the germline V gene are MNHEY and SVGAGI. With 5 bases removed from V and 5 bases from J, the gap between germline ends came to 13 bases. The CDR3 sequence: CASSPGQRDQPQHF. The CDR3 bases are TGTGCCAGCAGTCCAGGACAGAGGGATCAGCCCCAGCATTTT.

Turning to this clone: Other DNA sequences in this specimen translate into the identical CDR3. This sequence joins TRBV11-2 and TRBJ1-2, with 9 nucleotides matching TRBD1. The CDR3 length is 14 residues. Trimming took 1 base from V and 8 from J; bases not matched to a gene: 5. Germline V gene data show CDR1 as SGHAT and CDR2 as FQNNGV. The CDR3 is CASSLGGTGRGYTF. CDR3 DNA sequence: TGTGCCAGCAGCTTAGGAGGGACAGGGCGAGGCTACACCTTC.

J is TRBJ2-5 and V is TRBV9, with TRBD2 identical over 11 bases. This CDR3 region has 20 residues. J lost 1 base, V lost 3 bases, and 17 bases had no gene match. Germline CDR1 and CDR2: SGDLS and YYNGEE. CDR3 nucleotide sequence: TGTGCCAGCAGCGGGACAGGGCAGACTAGCGGGATGGCATCCCAAGAGACCCAGTACTTC. Translating it yields CASSGTGQTSGMASQETQYF.